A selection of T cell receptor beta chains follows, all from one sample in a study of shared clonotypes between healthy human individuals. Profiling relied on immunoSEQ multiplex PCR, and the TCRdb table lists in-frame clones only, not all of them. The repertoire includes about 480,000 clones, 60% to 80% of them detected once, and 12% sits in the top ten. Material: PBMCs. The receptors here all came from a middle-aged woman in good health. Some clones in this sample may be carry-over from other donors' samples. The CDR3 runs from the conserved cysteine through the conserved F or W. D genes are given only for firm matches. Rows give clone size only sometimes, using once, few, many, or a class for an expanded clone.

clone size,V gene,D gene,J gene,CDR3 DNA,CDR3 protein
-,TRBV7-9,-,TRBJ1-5,TGTGCCAGCAGCTTAACAGGGAATCAGCCCCAGCATTTT,CASSLTGNQPQHF
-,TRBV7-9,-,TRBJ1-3,TGTGCCACCCCCGGTCAGGGTCTCTCTGGAAACACCATATATTTT,CATPGQGLSGNTIYF
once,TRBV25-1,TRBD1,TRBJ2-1,TGTGCCAGCAGTGAATGGCAGGGACAGGGGGAGTACAATGAGCAGTTCTTC,CASSEWQGQGEYNEQFF
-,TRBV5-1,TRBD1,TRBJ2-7,TGCGCCAGCAGCCGTTCTCAGGGGGTAGGCGACGAGCAGTACTTC,CASSRSQGVGDEQYF
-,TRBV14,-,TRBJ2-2,TGTGCCAGCAGCCAAGAATTGTGGGGATCCAGCACCGGGGAGCTGTTTTTT,CASSQELWGSSTGELFF
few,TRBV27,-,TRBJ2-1,TGTGCCAGCAGTTCGGGCTTTTGGTATGAGCAGTTCTTC,CASSSGFWYEQFF
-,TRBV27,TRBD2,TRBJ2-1,TGTGCCAGCAGTATGGGACTAGCGGGAGGGGTTCCCTACAATGAGCAGTTCTTC,CASSMGLAGGVPYNEQFF
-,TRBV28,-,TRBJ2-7,TGTGCCAGCATCGATAGCCAACGGTACGAGCAGTACTTC,CASIDSQRYEQYF
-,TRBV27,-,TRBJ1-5,TGTGCCAGCAGTTTATTAGGGGAGGGGAGTATTCAGCCCCAGCATTTT,CASSLLGEGSIQPQHF
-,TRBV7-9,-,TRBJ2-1,TGTGCCAGCAGCTCGCAGCGGGCTAGCTCCTACAATGAGCAGTTCTTC,CASSSQRASSYNEQFF
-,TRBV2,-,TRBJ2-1,TGTGCCAGCAGTGAAGCCACTTACAATGAGCAGTTCTTC,CASSEATYNEQFF
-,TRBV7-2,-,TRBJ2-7,TGTGCCAGCAGCTTAACGGGAATCTCCTACGAGCAGTACTTC,CASSLTGISYEQYF
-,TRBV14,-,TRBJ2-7,TGTGCCAGCAGCCAAGATTTTTTAAACTACGAGCAGTACTTC,CASSQDFLNYEQYF
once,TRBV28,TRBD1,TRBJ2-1,TGTGCCAGCAGACGACCCGGACAGGGGAGGCCCGGCAATGAGCAGTTCTTC,CASRRPGQGRPGNEQFF
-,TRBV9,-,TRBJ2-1,TGTGCCAGCAGCGTAGGGGGAAACTCCTACAATGAGCAGTTCTTC,CASSVGGNSYNEQFF
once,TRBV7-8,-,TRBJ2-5,TGTGCCAGCAGCCATAGGACGCGGCGAGAGACCCAGTACTTC,CASSHRTRRETQYF
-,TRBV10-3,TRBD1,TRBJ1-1,TGTGCCATCAGTGAAGGGCAGGGACAGGCCCCGCCTGAAGCTTTCTTT,CAISEGQGQAPPEAFF
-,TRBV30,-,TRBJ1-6,TGTGCCTGGAAGATCTCCTATAATTCACCCCTCCACTTT,CAWKISYNSPLHF
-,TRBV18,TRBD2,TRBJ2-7,TGTGCCAGCTCAATAGGACACTCGACTAGCGGGAGTTTCTACGAGCAGTACTTC,CASSIGHSTSGSFYEQYF
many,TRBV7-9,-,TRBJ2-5,TGTGCCAGCAGCGAACTGGACAAATCCGGGTTTCAGGAGACCCAGTACTTC,CASSELDKSGFQETQYF
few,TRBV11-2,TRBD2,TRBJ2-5,TGTGCCAGCAGCTTATGGATGGCGGGAGGGCCGGGGGAGACCCAGTACTTC,CASSLWMAGGPGETQYF
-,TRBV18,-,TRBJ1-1,TGTGCCAGCTCACCGGGGACGGGGCGTCTGAACACTGAAGCTTTCTTT,CASSPGTGRLNTEAFF
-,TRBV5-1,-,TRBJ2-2,TGCGCCAGCAGCCCCGTACCCGGGGAGCTGTTTTTT,CASSPVPGELFF
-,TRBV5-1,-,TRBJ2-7,TGCGCCAGCAGCTTATACCCCTACGAGCAGTACTTC,CASSLYPYEQYF
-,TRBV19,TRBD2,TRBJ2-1,TGTGCCAGTAGCCGACTAGCGGGAGGGCCTTATGAGCAGTTCTTC,CASSRLAGGPYEQFF
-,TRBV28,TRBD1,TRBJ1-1,TGTGCCAGCAGGGCCGGGACAGGCCTCATGAACACTGAAGCTTTCTTT,CASRAGTGLMNTEAFF
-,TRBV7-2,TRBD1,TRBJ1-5,TGTGCCAGCAGCAGCGGCGGACAGGGAGGGAATCAGCCCCAGCATTTT,CASSSGGQGGNQPQHF
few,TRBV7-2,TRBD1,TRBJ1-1,TGTGCCAGCAGCTTCCCTCGGACAGGGATGAACACTGAAGCTTTCTTT,CASSFPRTGMNTEAFF
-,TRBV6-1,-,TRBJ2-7,TGTGCCAGCAGTTTAGGGCGCTCCTACGAGCAGTACTTC,CASSLGRSYEQYF
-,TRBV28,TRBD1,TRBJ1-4,TGTGCCAGCAGTCCCCCTACCGGGACAGGGAGAGAAAAACTGTTTTTT,CASSPPTGTGREKLFF
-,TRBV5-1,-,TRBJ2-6,TGCGCCAGCAGCTTGATAGGCTCTGGGGCCAACGTCCTGACTTTC,CASSLIGSGANVLTF
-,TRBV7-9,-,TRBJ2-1,TGTGCCAGCAGCGCAGTCCCCGGGACCTCCTTAAACAATGAGCAGTTCTTC,CASSAVPGTSLNNEQFF
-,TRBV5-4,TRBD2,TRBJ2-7,TGTGCCAGCAGCCAAGAGGAAGGGACTAGCGGCCGACAGTACTTC,CASSQEEGTSGRQYF
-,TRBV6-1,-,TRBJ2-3,TGTGCCAGCACCGGACTGGGCACAGATACGCAGTATTTT,CASTGLGTDTQYF
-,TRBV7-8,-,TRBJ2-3,TGTGCCAGCAGCCCGCAGCCTAGCACAGATACGCAGTATTTT,CASSPQPSTDTQYF
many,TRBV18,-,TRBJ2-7,TGTGCCAGCTCACCTCCTCGGGACGATCGGGAGCAGTACTTC,CASSPPRDDREQYF
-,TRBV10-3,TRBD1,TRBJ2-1,TGTGCCATCAGTGACCCCGGGACAGACATCTACAATGAGCAGTTCTTC,CAISDPGTDIYNEQFF
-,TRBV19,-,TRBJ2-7,TGTGCCAGTAGTCCCGGGCCAGGAACCTACGAGCAGTACTTC,CASSPGPGTYEQYF
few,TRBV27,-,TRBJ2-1,TGTGCCAGCAGTTTAAGACGGACAGCCAATGAGCAGTTCTTC,CASSLRRTANEQFF
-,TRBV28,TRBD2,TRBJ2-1,TGTGCCAGCAGTTTGGTGGGGACTAGTCTGGGCGGGCAGTTCTTC,CASSLVGTSLGGQFF
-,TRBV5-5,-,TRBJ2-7,TGTGCCAGCAGCTTGTTCGACGAGCAGTACTTC,CASSLFDEQYF
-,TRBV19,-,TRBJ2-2,TGTGCCAGTAGTTCCCAGCCTACCACCGGGGAGCTGTTTTTT,CASSSQPTTGELFF
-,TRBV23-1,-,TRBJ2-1,TGCGCCAGCAGTCAAGGCGGACAGAAAATATACAATGAGCAGTTCTTC,CASSQGGQKIYNEQFF
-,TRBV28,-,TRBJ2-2,TGTGCCAGCAGATCAGGGGTCTCCGGTGGGCTGTTTTTT,CASRSGVSGGLFF
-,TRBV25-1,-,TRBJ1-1,TGTGCCAGCACGGACCCAAACACTGAAGCTTTCTTT,CASTDPNTEAFF
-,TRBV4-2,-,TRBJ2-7,TGTGCCAGCAGCCAAGATGCCCCGACGAGACGCGAGCAGTACTTC,CASSQDAPTRREQYF
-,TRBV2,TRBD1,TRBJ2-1,TGTGCCAGCAGGGGACAGGACCCCTACAATGAGCAGTTCTTC,CASRGQDPYNEQFF
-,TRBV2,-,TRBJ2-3,TGTGCCAGCAGTGAAGGCTGGGGGGCGGGAGTTAGCACAGATACGCAGTATTTT,CASSEGWGAGVSTDTQYF
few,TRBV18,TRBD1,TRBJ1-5,TGTGCCAGCTCACCACGACAGGGCGGCGGAAATCAGCCCCAGCATTTT,CASSPRQGGGNQPQHF
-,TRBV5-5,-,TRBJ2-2,TGTGCCAGCAGCTTAACTTCCCAGGGATACACCGGGGAGCTGTTTTTT,CASSLTSQGYTGELFF